This T cell receptor beta chain was documented in a study of OX40 agonist ivuxolimab in advanced cancers. Study-level background: Dose-escalation subjects each had hepatocellular carcinoma, melanoma, renal cell or head and neck cancer. Mean age 60 years, range about 23 to 79; approximately 80% male.

This table comes from immunoSEQ multiplex PCR, and its TCRdb copy is limited to in-frame clones, with some not included. The sample has just over 90,000 clones, 92% seen once. Baseline was the first blood sampling point, followed by cycle 4 day 1 and cycle 7 day 1. With regard to this clone: Its antigen is undetermined.

V was cut by 6 bases and J by 6 bases, with 9 bases left in between. This CDR3 is 12 amino acids long. Germline assignment: CDR1 MGHDK and CDR2 SYGVNS. The study, taken as a whole, reports: Expanded peripheral T-cell antigen specificity went undetermined.

J is TRBJ2-1 and V is TRBV25-1, with D perhaps matching TRBD1 (6 bases). The origin of this receptor is an adult with an advanced solid tumor such as melanoma, head and neck, liver or kidney cancer. The source was CD4+ or CD8+ T cells sorted from blood, collected in a trial of the OX40 agonist ivuxolimab. CDR3 residues: CASRGTPNEQFF. In DNA, the CDR3 is TGTGCCAGCAGAGGGACACCCAATGAGCAGTTCTTC.